This is a list of T cell receptor beta chains from one sample in a study of post-analysis software for immune sequencing data. TCRdb redid the calling of the PCR reads with MiXCR, one entry per CDR3 protein. The sample lists around 710,000 distinct CDR3 sequences, 46% seen once, with roughly 4.4% in the top ten. The sequencing input was blood. The source is a girl between 10 and 17 years old with multiple sclerosis. Each CDR3 is given with its conserved first and last residue. A D gene is named only where the DNA matches it firmly. Part of the rows lack a size; the others show once, few, many or a class for expanded clones.

CDR3 | DNA | D | V | size | J
CATSRAGDFLETQYF | TGTGCCACCAGCAGAGCGGGCGACTTCCTTGAGACCCAGTACTTC | NA | TRBV15 | few | TRBJ2-5
CASSLAVADPNNEQFF | TGTGCCAGCAGCTTAGCGGTAGCGGACCCGAACAATGAGCAGTTCTTC | NA | TRBV7-2 | NA | TRBJ2-1
CASSPRTSGGPEQYF | TGTGCCAGCAGTCCGCGGACTAGCGGGGGGCCTGAGCAGTACTTC | TRBD2 | TRBV6-5 | NA | TRBJ2-4
CASSYTAGNEQFF | TGTGCCAGCAGTTATACGGCCGGCAATGAGCAGTTCTTC | NA | TRBV6-2/TRBV6-3 | few | TRBJ2-1
CASSAGQGNYGYTF | TGTGCCAGCAGCGCGGGACAGGGGAACTATGGCTACACCTTC | TRBD1 | TRBV3-1 | few | TRBJ1-2
CASSPEDQETQYF | TGTGCCAGCAGTCCGGAGGATCAAGAGACCCAGTACTTC | NA | TRBV12-3/TRBV12-4 | few | TRBJ2-5
CATSDPKIAPYEQYF | TGTGCCACCAGTGATCCTAAGATAGCCCCCTACGAGCAGTACTTC | NA | TRBV24-1 | few | TRBJ2-7
CASSLTSGLADTDTQYF | TGTGCCAGCAGCTTAACCTCAGGACTAGCAGACACAGATACGCAGTATTTT | TRBD2 | TRBV11-1 | few | TRBJ2-3
CASSSSVGYSEQFF | TGTGCCAGCAGCTCATCGGTAGGGTACAGTGAGCAGTTCTTC | NA | TRBV28 | once | TRBJ2-1
CASSDIARGGDTEAFF | TGTGCCAGCAGCGACATAGCACGCGGGGGTGACACTGAAGCTTTCTTT | NA | TRBV9 | few | TRBJ1-1
CASSQEETGSYEQYF | TGCGCCAGCAGCCAAGAGGAAACAGGGTCCTACGAGCAGTACTTC | NA | TRBV4-1 | NA | TRBJ2-7
CSAEIRAGYNEQFF | TGCAGTGCAGAAATAAGGGCCGGGTACAATGAGCAGTTCTTC | NA | TRBV20-1 | NA | TRBJ2-1
CSVPTGGDQETRYF | TGCAGCGTTCCGACAGGGGGGGATCAAGAGACCCGGTACTTC | TRBD1 | TRBV29-1 | NA | TRBJ2-5
CASSFFTSSYNEQFF | TGTGCCAGCAGTTTTTTTACGAGCTCCTACAATGAGCAGTTCTTC | NA | TRBV27 | once | TRBJ2-1
CASSLDRGLAYNSPLHF | TGTGCCAGCAGCCTGGACAGGGGGCTTGCCTATAATTCACCCCTCCACTTT | TRBD1 | TRBV28 | NA | TRBJ1-6
CSVDVALQNTEAFF | TGCAGCGTTGATGTAGCGCTACAGAACACTGAAGCTTTCTTT | NA | TRBV29-1 | once | TRBJ1-1
CASSLDRQSLNEQYF | TGTGCCAGCAGCTTAGATCGTCAGAGCCTAAACGAGCAGTACTTC | NA | TRBV7-2 | few | TRBJ2-7
CAWSVLALLNEQFF | TGTGCCTGGAGTGTATTGGCTCTTTTGAATGAGCAGTTCTTC | NA | TRBV30 | NA | TRBJ2-1
CSPSRLAGGNEQFF | TGCAGCCCCTCCCGACTAGCGGGAGGTAATGAGCAGTTCTTC | TRBD2 | TRBV29-1 | NA | TRBJ2-1
CASSAGLAGGMKETQYF | TGTGCCAGCAGCGCCGGGTTAGCGGGAGGAATGAAAGAGACCCAGTACTTC | TRBD2 | TRBV9 | once | TRBJ2-5